A single sample is the source of the 25 T cell receptor beta chains below, sequenced in a study of blood T cells in healthy people across ages. Combining a sample-barcoded 5' primer with a J-beta primer mix, a second PCR ran for 7 to 11 cycles. TCRdb reprocessed the 5' RACE reads with MiXCR, giving one entry per CDR3 protein. The sample comprises about 2 million distinct CDR3 sequences, around half of which are singletons, and around 2.1% rests with the top ten. The source material was blood. All receptors come from a woman in her thirties or forties in good health.

The chain couples TRBV7-2 to TRBJ2-7, with a possible D match to TRBD2 (6 bases). Germline CDR1 and CDR2: SGHTA and FQGNSA. V was shortened by 3 bases and J by 6 bases, with 12 bases between the two germline ends. The CDR3 loop spans 13 amino acids. CDR3 bases: TGTGCCAGCAGCTTTCGGGGGTCCCTCGAGCAGTACTTC. Protein: CASSFRGSLEQYF.

The genes are TRBV11-2 and TRBJ2-1, with 8 nucleotides matching TRBD2. The germline gives CDR1 SGHAT, CDR2 FQNNGV. The ends lost 9 bases at V and 7 bases at J; junction bases unmatched: 8. The CDR3 spans 13 residues. CDR3 coding DNA: TGTGCCAGTCAGGGACTAGGAGTAAATGAGCAGTTCTTC. Its protein is CASQGLGVNEQFF.

The chain combines TRBV20-1 with TRBJ2-5; 13 bases agree with TRBD2. The CDR3 is 15 amino acids. The junction had 1 base not matched to a gene; V was cut back by 0 bases and J by 3 bases. CDR1 DFQATT and CDR2 SNEGSKA come from the germline V gene (reference sequence). CDR3 nucleotides: TGCAGTGCTAGAGATGGGACTAGCGGGGAAGAGACCCAGTACTTC. It encodes CSARDGTSGEETQYF.

This clonotype showed up just a few times. The chain's CDR3 is CAISEGFTDTQYF. The CDR3 DNA reads as TGTGCCATCAGTGAGGGTTTTACAGATACGCAGTATTTT. The rearrangement links TRBV10-3 to TRBJ2-3; D gene unclear. V lost 2 bases and J lost 3, with 6 bases in between. Germline V CDR1 and CDR2: ENHRY, SYGVKD. This CDR3 has 13 residues.

With regard to this clonotype: A junction boundary mismatches the germline segment, possibly from a read error. The chain employs TRBV5-1 and TRBJ2-4, with no clear D. TRBJ2-7 matches the DNA end more closely, so the J call is doubtful. This CDR3 spans 13 amino acids. Per the germline V gene, CDR1 is SGHRS and CDR2 is YFSETQ. DNA of the CDR3: TGTGCCAGCAGTTTGGCGTCAGGTTCCGAGCAGTACTTC. It codes for CASSLASGSEQYF.

Only one count was recorded for this clonotype. One base away lies a much larger clone, so this may be a sequencing read error. V gene TRBV12-3 or TRBV12-4 combines with J gene TRBJ2-1; D gene ambiguous. The CDR3 loop spans 14 amino acids. Trimming pared 5 bases from V and 11 bases from J, leaving 19 bases between. The CDR3 nucleotides read TGTGCCAGCAGTCCCGGCGAGGATCTGGCAAAGCAGTTCTTC. It specifies CASSPGEDLAKQFF.

This clonotype appeared a few times. V gene TRBV10-1 combines with J gene TRBJ2-5, with D unresolved. The CDR3 is 14 residues long. V dropped 0 bases and J dropped 4 bases, with 9 bases sitting between them. The germline V gene has CDR1 WNHNN and CDR2 SYGVQD (reference sequence). CDR3 loop: CASSESSRPETQYF. The CDR3 nucleotides read TGCGCCAGCAGTGAGTCCTCGAGGCCAGAGACCCAGTACTTC.

The sample holds a few counts of this clonotype. The chain couples TRBV20-1 to TRBJ2-1; D may correspond to TRBD1 or TRBD2 (5 bases each). V shed 0 bases and J shed 5 bases, with 14 bases lying between them. Germline values: CDR1 DFQATT, CDR2 SNEGSKA (reference sequence). This CDR3 is 15 amino acids long. The CDR3 DNA sequence: TGCAGTGCTAGAGATGACGAGGGGCCCGACAATGAGCAGTTCTTC. Translated, it gives CSARDDEGPDNEQFF.

Note on this clonotype: This may be a read error: a much more frequent sequence differs by one nucleotide. The chain links TRBV4-3 to TRBJ2-5; 12 bases line up with TRBD2. V lost 1 base to trimming and J lost 11 bases; unmatched junction nucleotides: 11. Germline CDR1 LGHNA, CDR2 YSLEER. The CDR3 is made up of 16 amino acids. The CDR3 region has the DNA TGCGCCAGCAGCCAAGGATCGTGGACTAGCGGGGTTGAGCAGTACTTC. Translating it yields CASSQGSWTSGVEQYF.

The rearrangement joins TRBV6-2 or TRBV6-3 to TRBJ1-6; D is unresolved. Germline lookup yields CDR1 MNHEY and CDR2 SVGEGT. V was pared by 6 bases and J by 0 bases, with 9 bases between. The CDR3 extends over 15 amino acids. CDR3 region: CASSRRDSYNSPLHF. As DNA, the CDR3 is TGTGCCAGCAGCCGCCGGGACTCCTATAATTCACCCCTCCACTTT.

The chain joins TRBV3-1 to TRBJ2-4; D perhaps matches TRBD1 (6 bases). The J call may be wrong; the DNA end is better matched by TRBJ2-5. CDR1 is LGHDT and CDR2 is YNNKEL in the germline V gene (reference sequence). The CDR3 spans 19 residues. The CDR3 nucleotides read TGTGCCAGCAGCCAAGATGAACTTGTAGGGTCAGGGGAAGGTGAGACCCAGTACTTC. Translated, it gives CASSQDELVGSGEGETQYF.

This chain uses TRBV7-2 with TRBJ2-7, with D perhaps being TRBD1 or TRBD2 (6 bases each). This CDR3 contains 15 residues. Germline CDR1 reads SGHTA; CDR2 reads FQGNSA. V was trimmed by 3 bases and J by 1 base, leaving 13 bases between them. CDR3 amino acids: CASSLIGGASYEQYF. CDR3 in DNA: TGTGCCAGCAGCTTGATCGGGGGCGCTTCCTACGAGCAGTACTTC.

Comment on this clonotype: The junction and the germline gene differ at one end; a read error may be behind it. This chain uses TRBV12-5 with TRBJ2-1; TRBD2 agrees at 7 bases. This CDR3 is built from 14 residues. Germline V gene sequence: CDR1 LGHNT, CDR2 FRNRAP. CDR3 nucleotides: TGTGTTAGTGGTCGTCACGGGGGGAACAATGAGCAGTTCTTC. Amino acid sequence: CVSGRHGGNNEQFF.

The chain joins TRBV28 to TRBJ1-2, with D perhaps matching TRBD1 (6 bases). The V end was cut by 6 bases, the J end by 5 bases, with 16 bases between. From germline, CDR1 is MDHEN and CDR2 SYDVKM. This CDR3 has 14 residues. The CDR3, as DNA: TGTGCCAGCAGCCTAGGGGGGGCGAAGTATGGCTACACCTTC. It is translated as CASSLGGAKYGYTF.

This chain links TRBV20-1 with TRBJ2-1; tentatively, D is TRBD2 (6 bases). This CDR3 contains 16 residues. Trimming stripped 1 base from V and 4 bases from J, with 17 bases between. Germline CDR1 and CDR2: DFQATT and SNEGSKA (reference sequence). The DNA of the CDR3 is TGCAGTGCTAGAGGCTTGCAGGGAGGAATGTACAATGAGCAGTTCTTC. This translates into CSARGLQGGMYNEQFF.

V gene TRBV5-1 combines with J gene TRBJ1-2; TRBD1 matches at 7 bases. Germline trimming cut 2 bases from V and 8 bases from J; bases unmatched to any gene: 9. CDR1 is SGHRS and CDR2 is YFSETQ in the germline V gene. This CDR3 has 14 amino acids. The CDR3 sequence: CASSFSRGFEGYTF. The CDR3 region has the DNA TGCGCCAGCAGCTTCTCCAGGGGGTTTGAAGGCTACACCTTC.

The chain combines TRBV5-4 with TRBJ2-1, with 13 bases identical to TRBD2. The J call may be wrong; the DNA end is better matched by TRBJ2-7. Germline-derived CDR1 and CDR2 are SGHNT and YYREEE (reference sequence). CDR3 length equals 16 residues. In DNA, the CDR3 is TGTGCCAGCAGCTCCAGGACTAGCGGGGGTTACAATGAGCAGTACTTC. Translated, it gives CASSSRTSGGYNEQYF.

The chain uses TRBV20-1 and TRBJ2-5, with D perhaps matching TRBD2 (6 bases). The germline V and J ends were trimmed by 4 bases and 3 bases, with 15 bases remaining between them. The CDR3 has 14 amino acids. Per germline, CDR1 DFQATT and CDR2 SNEGSKA (reference sequence). DNA of the CDR3: TGCAGTGCTATTTTAGCGGCGCACAAAGAGACCCAGTACTTC. Amino acid sequence: CSAILAAHKETQYF.

This chain uses TRBV5-1 with TRBJ2-3, with 9 positions matching TRBD2. Germline CDR1 reads SGHRS; CDR2 reads YFSETQ. V gave up 1 base and J gave up 6 bases; unmatched junction bases: 15. CDR3 length equals 18 residues. The CDR3, as DNA: TGCGCCAGCAGCTTGTGGTGGCTGGGTAGCGGGGGAAACGATACGCAGTATTTT. This sequence encodes CASSLWWLGSGGNDTQYF.

This rearrangement joins TRBV28 to TRBJ1-4; D perhaps matches TRBD1 (5 bases). Per the germline V gene, CDR1 is MDHEN and CDR2 is SYDVKM. The CDR3 spans 17 residues. V was trimmed by 6 bases and J by 5 bases, leaving 22 bases between them. The CDR3 sequence is CASSVEEVQGSNEKLFF. DNA of the CDR3: TGTGCCAGCAGCGTTGAGGAAGTTCAGGGCTCGAATGAAAAACTGTTTTTT.

The chain employs TRBV7-2 and TRBJ1-2; D is perhaps TRBD1 (6 bases). This CDR3 is built from 14 residues. Trimming took 1 base from V and 5 from J, leaving 11 bases between them. Germline CDR1 is SGHTA and CDR2 is FQGNSA. The CDR3 coding sequence is TGTGCCAGCAGCTTAGGACAGGAGACGTATGGCTACACCTTC. Amino acid sequence: CASSLGQETYGYTF.

This clonotype was detected only a few times. V usage is TRBV9 and J usage is TRBJ2-7; D possibly uses TRBD1 or TRBD2 (5 bases each). The closer fit of TRBJ2-5 to the DNA end suggests the J call may be wrong. Looked up from germline, CDR1 is SGDLS and CDR2 is YYNGEE. This CDR3 comprises 13 residues. The CDR3 coding sequence is TGTGCCAGCAGCGTAGGAGGGACAGAGACCCAGTACTTC. As protein: CASSVGGTETQYF.

This clonotype was counted ten times or more. J is TRBJ2-7 and V is TRBV6-5; TRBD1 is a possible D gene (5 bases). CDR1 and CDR2 from the germline V gene are MNHEY and SVGAGI. Trimming took off 5 bases at V and 0 bases at J, with 8 bases between the two ends. The CDR3 consists of 13 residues. The CDR3 region is CASSAGFSYEQYF. The CDR3, as DNA: TGTGCCAGCAGTGCAGGGTTCTCCTACGAGCAGTACTTC.

This clonotype was recorded a few times. The J gene is TRBJ2-3, the V gene TRBV5-1; D remains unclear. V was pared by 0 bases and J by 4 bases, with 9 bases between. The germline CDR1 and CDR2 sequences are SGHRS and YFSETQ. This CDR3 comprises 14 residues. CDR3 protein: CASSLGVGSDTQYF. The CDR3, as DNA: TGCGCCAGCAGCTTGGGGGTCGGGTCAGATACGCAGTATTTT. The full variable domain, completed using reference TRBV5-1 and TRBJ2-3, is KAGVTQTPRYLIKTRGQQVTLSCSPISGHRSVSWYQQTPGQGLQFLFEYFSETQRNKGNFPGRFSGRQFSNSRSEMNVSTLELGDSALYLCASSLGVGSDTQYFGPGTRLTVL.

On this clonotype: This may arise from a read error, as a much more abundant clone is one base away. V and J are TRBV29-1 and TRBJ2-1; D tentatively reads TRBD1 or TRBD2 (5 bases each). Per germline, CDR1 SQVTM and CDR2 ANQGSEA. With 0 bases removed from V and 6 bases from J, the gap between germline ends came to 15 bases. The CDR3 totals 15 residues. Here the CDR3 DNA reads TGCAGCGTTGAAGATCGGGGCAGGGTAGGCAATGAGCAGTTCTTC. This codes for CSVEDRGRVGNEQFF.